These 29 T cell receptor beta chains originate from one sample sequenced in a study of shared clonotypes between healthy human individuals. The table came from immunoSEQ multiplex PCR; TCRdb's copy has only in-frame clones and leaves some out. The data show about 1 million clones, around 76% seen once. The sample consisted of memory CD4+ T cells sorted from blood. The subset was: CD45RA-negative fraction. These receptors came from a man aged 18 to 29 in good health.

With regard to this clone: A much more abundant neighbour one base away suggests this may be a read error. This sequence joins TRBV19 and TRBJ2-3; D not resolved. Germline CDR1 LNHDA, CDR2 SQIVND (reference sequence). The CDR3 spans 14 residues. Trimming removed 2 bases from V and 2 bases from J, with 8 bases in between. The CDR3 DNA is TGTGCCAGTAGTATAAACAGAAACACAGATACGCAGTATTTT. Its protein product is CASSINRNTDTQYF. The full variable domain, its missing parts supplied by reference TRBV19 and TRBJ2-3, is DGGITQSPKYLFRKEGQNVTLSCEQNLNHDAMYWYRQDPGQGLRLIYYSQIVNDFQKGDIAEGYSVSREKKESFPLTVTSAQKNPTAFYLCASSINRNTDTQYFGPGTRLTVL.

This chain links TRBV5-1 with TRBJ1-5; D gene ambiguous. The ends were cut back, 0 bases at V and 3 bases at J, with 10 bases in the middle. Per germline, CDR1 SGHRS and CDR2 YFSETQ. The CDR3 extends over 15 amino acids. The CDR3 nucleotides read TGCGCCAGCAGCTTGGACGACCCTCACAATCAGCCCCAGCATTTT. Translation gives CASSLDDPHNQPQHF.

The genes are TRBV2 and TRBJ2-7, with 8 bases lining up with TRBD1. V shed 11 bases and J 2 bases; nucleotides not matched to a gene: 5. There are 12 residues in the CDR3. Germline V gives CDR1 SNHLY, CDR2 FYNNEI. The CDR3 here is CACHRGAYEQYF. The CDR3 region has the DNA TGTGCCTGCCACAGGGGGGCCTACGAGCAGTACTTC.

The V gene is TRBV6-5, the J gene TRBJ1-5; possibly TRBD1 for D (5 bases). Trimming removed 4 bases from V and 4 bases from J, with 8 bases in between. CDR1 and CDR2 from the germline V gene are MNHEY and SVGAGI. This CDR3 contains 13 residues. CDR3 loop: CASSLTVNQPQHF. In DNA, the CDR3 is TGTGCCAGCAGTTTGACAGTAAATCAGCCCCAGCATTTT.

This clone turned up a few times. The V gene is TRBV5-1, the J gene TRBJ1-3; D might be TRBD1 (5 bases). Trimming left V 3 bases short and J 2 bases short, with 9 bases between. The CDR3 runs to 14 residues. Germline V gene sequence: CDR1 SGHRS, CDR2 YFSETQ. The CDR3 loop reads CASSWDGAGNTIYF. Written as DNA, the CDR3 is TGCGCCAGCAGCTGGGACGGAGCTGGAAACACCATATATTTT.

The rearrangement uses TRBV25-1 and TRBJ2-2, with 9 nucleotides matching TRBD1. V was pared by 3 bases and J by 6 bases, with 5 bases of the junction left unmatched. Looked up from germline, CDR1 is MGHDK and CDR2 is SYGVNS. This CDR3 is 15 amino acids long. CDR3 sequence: CASSEGQGDAGELFF. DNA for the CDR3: TGTGCCAGCAGTGAGGGACAGGGAGACGCCGGGGAGCTGTTTTTT.

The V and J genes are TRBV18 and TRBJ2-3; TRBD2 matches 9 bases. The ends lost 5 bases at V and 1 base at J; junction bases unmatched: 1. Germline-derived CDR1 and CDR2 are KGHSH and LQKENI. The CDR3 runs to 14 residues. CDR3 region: CASSSSGGTDTQYF. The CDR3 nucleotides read TGTGCCAGCTCATCTAGCGGGGGCACAGATACGCAGTATTTT. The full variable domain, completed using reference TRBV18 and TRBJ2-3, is NAGVMQNPRHLVRRRGQEARLRCSPMKGHSHVYWYRQLPEEGLKFMVYLQKENIIDESGMPKERFSAEFPKEGPSILRIQQVVRGDSAAYFCASSSSGGTDTQYFGPGTRLTVL.

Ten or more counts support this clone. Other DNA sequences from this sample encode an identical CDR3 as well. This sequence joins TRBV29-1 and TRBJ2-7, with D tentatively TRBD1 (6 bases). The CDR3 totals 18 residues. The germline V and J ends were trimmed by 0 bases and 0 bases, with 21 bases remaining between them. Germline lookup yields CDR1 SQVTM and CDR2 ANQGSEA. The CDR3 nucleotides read TGCAGCGTTGAAGATGGGGCCCTAGGAGCAGGGGACTCCTACGAGCAGTACTTC. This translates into CSVEDGALGAGDSYEQYF.

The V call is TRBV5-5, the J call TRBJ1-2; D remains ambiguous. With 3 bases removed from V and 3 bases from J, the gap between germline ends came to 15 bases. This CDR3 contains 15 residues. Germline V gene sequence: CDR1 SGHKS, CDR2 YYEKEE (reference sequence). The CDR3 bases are TGTGCCAGCAGCTCGGATTGGGTCGGATACTATGGCTACACCTTC. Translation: CASSSDWVGYYGYTF.

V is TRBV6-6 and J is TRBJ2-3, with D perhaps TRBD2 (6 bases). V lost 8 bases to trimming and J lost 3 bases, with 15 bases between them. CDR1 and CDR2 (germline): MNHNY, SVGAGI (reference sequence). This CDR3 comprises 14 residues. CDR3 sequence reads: CASLGGRGTDTQYF. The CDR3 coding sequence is TGTGCCAGCCTCGGGGGACGGGGGACAGATACGCAGTATTTT.

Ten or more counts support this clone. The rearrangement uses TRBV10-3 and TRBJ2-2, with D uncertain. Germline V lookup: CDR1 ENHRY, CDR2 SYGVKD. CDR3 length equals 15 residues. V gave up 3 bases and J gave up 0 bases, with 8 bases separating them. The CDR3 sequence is CAISDYTTNTGELFF. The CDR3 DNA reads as TGTGCCATCAGTGACTACACAACGAACACCGGGGAGCTGTTTTTT.

The CDR3 is CASSLGARHNEQFF. The CDR3 DNA reads TGTGCCAGCAGCTTAGGCGCTCGCCACAATGAGCAGTTCTTC. The genes are TRBV7-2 and TRBJ2-1; D gene unclear. Germline V gene data show CDR1 as SGHTA and CDR2 as FQGNSA. The CDR3 is 14 amino acids. Trimming removed 1 base from V and 5 bases from J, with 9 bases in between. Full variable domain (rest looked up from reference TRBV7-2 and TRBJ2-1): GAGVSQSPSNKVTEKGKDVELRCDPISGHTALYWYRQSLGQGLEFLIYFQGNSAPDKSGLPSDRFSAERTGGSVSTLTIQRTQQEDSAVYLCASSLGARHNEQFFGPGTRLTVL.

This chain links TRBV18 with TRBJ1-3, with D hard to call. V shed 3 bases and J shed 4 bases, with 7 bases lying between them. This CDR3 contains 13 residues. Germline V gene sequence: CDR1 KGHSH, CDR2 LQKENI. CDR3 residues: CASSPVQGNTIYF. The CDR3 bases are TGTGCCAGCTCACCGGTTCAGGGAAACACCATATATTTT.

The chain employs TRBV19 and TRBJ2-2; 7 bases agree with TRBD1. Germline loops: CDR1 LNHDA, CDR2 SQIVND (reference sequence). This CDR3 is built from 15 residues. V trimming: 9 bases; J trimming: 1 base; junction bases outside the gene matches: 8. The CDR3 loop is CASIRGSGNTGELFF. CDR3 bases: TGTGCCAGCATCAGGGGGTCGGGGAACACCGGGGAGCTGTTTTTT.

In DNA, the CDR3 is TGTGCCAGCAGCCCAGGGGGGCTTCAAGAGACCCAGTACTTC. Amino acids: CASSPGGLQETQYF. The chain recombines TRBV11-3 with TRBJ2-5; D possibly corresponds to TRBD1 (7 bases). The CDR3 is 14 amino acids. Trimming pared 5 bases from V and 2 bases from J, leaving 12 bases between. Germline CDR1 SGHNT, CDR2 YENEEA.

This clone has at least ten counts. CDR3 amino acids: CASSLGQQGLGYTF. The CDR3 DNA reads TGTGCCAGCAGCTTAGGTCAACAGGGACTTGGCTACACCTTC. The rearrangement uses TRBV7-9 and TRBJ1-2; D may be TRBD1 (6 bases). The V end was cut by 1 base, the J end by 7 bases, with 13 bases between. The CDR3 has 14 residues. From germline, CDR1 is SEHNR and CDR2 FQNEAQ (reference sequence). Full variable domain (outside the CDR3, taken from reference TRBV7-9 and TRBJ1-2): DTGVSQNPRHKITKRGQNVTFRCDPISEHNRLYWYRQTLGQGPEFLTYFQNEAQLEKSRLLSDRFSAERPKGSFSTLEIQRTEQGDSAMYLCASSLGQQGLGYTFGSGTRLTVV.

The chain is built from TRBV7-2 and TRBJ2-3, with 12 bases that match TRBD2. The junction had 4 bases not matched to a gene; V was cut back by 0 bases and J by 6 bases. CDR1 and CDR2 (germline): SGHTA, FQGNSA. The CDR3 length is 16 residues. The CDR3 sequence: CASSLARGLAGDTQYF. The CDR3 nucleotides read TGTGCCAGCAGCTTAGCGCGGGGACTAGCGGGTGATACGCAGTATTTT. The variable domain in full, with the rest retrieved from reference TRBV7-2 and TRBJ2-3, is GAGVSQSPSNKVTEKGKDVELRCDPISGHTALYWYRQSLGQGLEFLIYFQGNSAPDKSGLPSDRFSAERTGGSVSTLTIQRTQQEDSAVYLCASSLARGLAGDTQYFGPGTRLTVL.

The CDR3 sequence: CASSLAGQVPYEQYF. CDR3 in DNA: TGCGCCAGCAGCTTGGCTGGTCAGGTCCCCTACGAGCAGTACTTC. The gene calls are TRBV5-1 and TRBJ2-7; D remains unclear. The CDR3 length is 15 residues. Looked up from germline, CDR1 is SGHRS and CDR2 is YFSETQ. The V gene lost 0 bases and the J gene lost 2 bases, with 12 bases spanning the gap.

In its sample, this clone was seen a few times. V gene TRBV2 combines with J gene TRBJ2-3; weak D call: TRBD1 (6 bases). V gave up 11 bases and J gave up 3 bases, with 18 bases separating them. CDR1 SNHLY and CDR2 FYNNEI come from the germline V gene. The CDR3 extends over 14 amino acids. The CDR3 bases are TGTGCCGGGGCTTCCGGGACAATAACAGATACGCAGTATTTT. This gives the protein CAGASGTITDTQYF.

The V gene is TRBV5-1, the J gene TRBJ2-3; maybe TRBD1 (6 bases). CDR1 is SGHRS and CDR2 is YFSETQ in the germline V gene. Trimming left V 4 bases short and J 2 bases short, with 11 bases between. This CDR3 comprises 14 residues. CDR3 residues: CASSIGGLTDTQYF. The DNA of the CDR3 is TGCGCCAGCAGCATTGGGGGCCTCACAGATACGCAGTATTTT.

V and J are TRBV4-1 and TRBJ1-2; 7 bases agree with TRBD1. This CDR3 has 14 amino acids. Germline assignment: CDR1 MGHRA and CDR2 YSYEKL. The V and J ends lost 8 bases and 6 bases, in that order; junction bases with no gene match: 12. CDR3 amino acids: CASRPIGGGDGYTF. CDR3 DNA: TGCGCCAGCCGCCCAATAGGAGGGGGCGATGGCTACACCTTC.

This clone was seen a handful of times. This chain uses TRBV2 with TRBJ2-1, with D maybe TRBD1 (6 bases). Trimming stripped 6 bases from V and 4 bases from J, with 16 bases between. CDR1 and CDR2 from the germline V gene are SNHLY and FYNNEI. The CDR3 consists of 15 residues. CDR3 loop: CASRGNRVRYNEQFF. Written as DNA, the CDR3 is TGTGCCAGCAGGGGGAACAGGGTTAGGTACAATGAGCAGTTCTTC. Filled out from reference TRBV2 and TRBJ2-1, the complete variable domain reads EPEVTQTPSHQVTQMGQEVILRCVPISNHLYFYWYRQILGQKVEFLVSFYNNEISEKSEIFDDQFSVERPDGSNFTLKIRSTKLEDSAMYFCASRGNRVRYNEQFFGPGTRLTVL.

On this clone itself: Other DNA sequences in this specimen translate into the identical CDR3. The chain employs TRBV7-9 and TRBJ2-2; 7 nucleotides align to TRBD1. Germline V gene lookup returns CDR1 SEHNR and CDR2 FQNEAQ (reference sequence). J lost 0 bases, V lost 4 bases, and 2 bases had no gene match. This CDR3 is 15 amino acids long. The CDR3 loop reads CASSSGQTNTGELFF. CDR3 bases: TGTGCCAGCAGCTCGGGACAGACGAACACCGGGGAGCTGTTTTTT.

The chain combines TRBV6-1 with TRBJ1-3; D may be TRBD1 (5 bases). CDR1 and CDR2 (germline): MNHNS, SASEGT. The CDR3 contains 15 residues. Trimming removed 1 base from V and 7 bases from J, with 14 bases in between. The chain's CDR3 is CASSEDGAGANTIYF. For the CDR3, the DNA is TGTGCCAGCAGTGAAGATGGGGCCGGCGCGAACACCATATATTTT.

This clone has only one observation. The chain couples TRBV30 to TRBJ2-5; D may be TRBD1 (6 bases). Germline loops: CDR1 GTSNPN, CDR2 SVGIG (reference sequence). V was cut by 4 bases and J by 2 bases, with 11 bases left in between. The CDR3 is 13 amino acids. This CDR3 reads CAWNGQKQETQYF. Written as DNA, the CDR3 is TGTGCCTGGAATGGACAGAAACAAGAGACCCAGTACTTC.

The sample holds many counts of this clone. This CDR3 reads CASSEIGRQGYSPLHF. CDR3 nucleotide sequence: TGTGCCAGCAGTGAAATAGGGCGACAGGGGTATTCACCCCTCCACTTT. The chain joins TRBV6-1 to TRBJ1-6, with 8 bases matching TRBD1. CDR3 length: 16 residues. Germline V lookup: CDR1 MNHNS, CDR2 SASEGT. J gave up 8 bases and V 2 bases, and 8 bases lay outside the gene matches.

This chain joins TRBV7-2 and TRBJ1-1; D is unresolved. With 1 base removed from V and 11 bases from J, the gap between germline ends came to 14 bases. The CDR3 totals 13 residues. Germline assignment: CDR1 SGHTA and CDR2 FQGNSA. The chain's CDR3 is CASSLDGSRLAFF. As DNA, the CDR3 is TGTGCCAGCAGCTTAGATGGAAGTCGTCTCGCTTTCTTT.

The CDR3 region is CASSHVVGGRTEAFF. CDR3 nucleotides: TGTGCCAGCAGCCACGTCGTTGGGGGGCGGACTGAAGCTTTCTTT. The J gene is TRBJ1-1, the V gene TRBV5-4; D perhaps matches TRBD1 (6 bases). Germline V CDR1 and CDR2: SGHNT, YYREEE (reference sequence). V was pared by 4 bases and J by 5 bases, with 18 bases between. The CDR3 covers 15 residues.

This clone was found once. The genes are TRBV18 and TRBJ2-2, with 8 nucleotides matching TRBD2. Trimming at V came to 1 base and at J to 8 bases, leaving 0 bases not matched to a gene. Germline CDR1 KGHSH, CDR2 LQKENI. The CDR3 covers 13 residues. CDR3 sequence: CASSPLAGGELFF. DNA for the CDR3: TGTGCCAGCTCACCACTAGCGGGAGGGGAGCTGTTTTTT. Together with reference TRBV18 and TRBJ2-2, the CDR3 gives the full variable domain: NAGVMQNPRHLVRRRGQEARLRCSPMKGHSHVYWYRQLPEEGLKFMVYLQKENIIDESGMPKERFSAEFPKEGPSILRIQQVVRGDSAAYFCASSPLAGGELFFGEGSRLTVL.